These 8 T cell receptor beta chains originate from one sample sequenced in a study of monozygotic twins with inflammatory bowel disease. Each CDR3 protein gets one entry in TCRdb, which reprocessed the 5' RACE reads and gives no DNA. Its table lists some 300,000 distinct CDR3 sequences. Sequencing was carried out using blood. These receptors were taken from a human donor with ulcerative colitis or Crohn's disease, or a healthy co-twin of an affected twin (not recorded which).

The rearrangement joins TRBV9 to TRBJ2-7. CDR1 is SGDLS and CDR2 is YYNGEE in the germline V gene. The CDR3 sequence is 12 residues long. CDR3 in amino acids: CASSDGVGEQYF.

The J gene is TRBJ2-3, the V gene TRBV4-3; TCRdb proposes TRBD1, but this gene call is untestable without DNA. The CDR3 is 14 amino acids. Per germline, CDR1 LGHNA and CDR2 YSLEER. CDR3 protein: CASSQDRGPDTQYF.

CDR3: CATIRDRGGTGELFF. The chain links TRBV15 to TRBJ2-2; TCRdb's assignment of TRBD1 cannot be checked, as there is no DNA. Per germline, CDR1 LNHNV and CDR2 YYDKDF (reference sequence). The CDR3 length is 15 residues. The whole variable domain, remainder taken from reference TRBV15 and TRBJ2-2, is DAMVIQNPRYQVTQFGKPVTLSCSQTLNHNVMYWYQQKSSQAPKLLFHYYDKDFNNEADTPDNFQSRRPNTSFCFLDIRSPGLGDTAMYLCATIRDRGGTGELFFGEGSRLTVL.

The V call is TRBV18, the J call TRBJ1-6. Germline CDR1 KGHSH, CDR2 LQKENI. The CDR3 is 15 residues long. CDR3 sequence reads: CASSPMGTSDSPLHF. The whole variable domain, filled in from reference TRBV18 and TRBJ1-6, reads NAGVMQNPRHLVRRRGQEARLRCSPMKGHSHVYWYRQLPEEGLKFMVYLQKENIIDESGMPKERFSAEFPKEGPSILRIQQVVRGDSAAYFCASSPMGTSDSPLHFGNGTRLTVT.

The gene calls are TRBV20-1 and TRBJ2-3; TCRdb selects TRBD1, and the lack of DNA leaves this call unchecked. The germline V gene encodes CDR1 DFQATT and CDR2 SNEGSKA (reference sequence). The CDR3 totals 16 residues. This chain's CDR3 is CSARELGRGATDTQYF.

This chain uses TRBV6-5 with TRBJ2-7; without DNA, the TCRdb call of TRBD1 cannot be checked. This CDR3 is built from 13 residues. The germline CDR1 and CDR2 sequences are MNHEY and SVGAGI. The CDR3 region is CASSYIGGWEQYF.

The CDR3 spells CASSLKGGPSYEQYF. The chain combines TRBV27 with TRBJ2-7; no DNA is available, so the TRBD1 call from TCRdb remains unchecked. Per the germline V gene, CDR1 is MNHEY and CDR2 is SMNVEV (reference sequence). The CDR3 loop spans 15 amino acids.

V and J are TRBV6-2 or TRBV6-3 and TRBJ1-6; TCRdb's assignment of TRBD1 cannot be checked, as there is no DNA. This CDR3 has 12 residues. Germline-derived CDR1 and CDR2 are MNHEY and SVGEGT. The CDR3 loop reads CASRSLGGPLHF.